These T cell receptor beta chains were read from a single sample in a study of T-cell reconstitution after alpha-beta-depleted transplantation in children. TCRdb itself ran the PCR reads through MiXCR, one entry per CDR3 protein. The profile shows hundreds of thousands of distinct CDR3 sequences, about 17% of them singletons. The sequences come from PBMCs, mostly from graft donor cells, collected 360 days after TCRalphabeta/CD19-depleted stem cell transplant. The receptor source for this set is a male patient aged 2-15 years who had a stem cell transplant for acute lymphoblastic leukemia, so the T cells may come from the graft donor. The conserved cysteine and the conserved F or W are not part of the CDR3 here. The order of the fields is V gene, J gene, CDR3 protein.

V gene: TRBV12-3/TRBV12-4; J gene: TRBJ2-1; CDR3 protein: AFSLGGIWRRSYNEQF
V gene: TRBV4-3; J gene: TRBJ2-5; CDR3 protein: ASSLSPGVQETQY
V gene: TRBV20-1; J gene: TRBJ2-7; CDR3 protein: SARELGQGYEQY
V gene: TRBV9; J gene: TRBJ2-7; CDR3 protein: ASSVAGQGGPYEQY
V gene: TRBV6-5; J gene: TRBJ2-2; CDR3 protein: ASSYARPYARNTGELF
V gene: TRBV7-9; J gene: TRBJ2-5; CDR3 protein: ASSYPTGETQY
V gene: TRBV5-1; J gene: TRBJ1-6; CDR3 protein: ASSLVGTGDRLDGRTE
V gene: TRBV12-3/TRBV12-4; J gene: TRBJ1-4; CDR3 protein: ASSLGGRGNEKLF
V gene: TRBV12-3/TRBV12-4; J gene: TRBJ2-1; CDR3 protein: ASSLAQTRGAYNEQF
V gene: TRBV27; J gene: TRBJ2-7; CDR3 protein: ASSLSGVGVTSYEQY
V gene: TRBV5-5; J gene: TRBJ1-6; CDR3 protein: ASSLGRLQDRANSPLH
V gene: TRBV12-3/TRBV12-4; J gene: TRBJ2-5; CDR3 protein: ASSPRLAGGEETQY
V gene: TRBV7-8; J gene: TRBJ2-5; CDR3 protein: ASSLVLSREKVETQY
V gene: TRBV5-1; J gene: TRBJ2-7; CDR3 protein: ASSPGTFYEQY
V gene: TRBV20-1; J gene: TRBJ2-2; CDR3 protein: SAPGRDTGELF
V gene: TRBV4-2; J gene: TRBJ2-7; CDR3 protein: ASSQGRAGGTNTYEQY
V gene: TRBV2; J gene: TRBJ1-2; CDR3 protein: ASFLYGYT
V gene: TRBV18; J gene: TRBJ2-7; CDR3 protein: ASSPFGQGGPTVSEQY
V gene: TRBV6-2/TRBV6-3; J gene: TRBJ2-3; CDR3 protein: ASSYSGEPLPQY
V gene: TRBV7-2; J gene: TRBJ2-7; CDR3 protein: ASRKGAGYEQY
V gene: TRBV19; J gene: TRBJ2-1; CDR3 protein: ASSWAGSSDEQF
V gene: TRBV28; J gene: TRBJ1-1; CDR3 protein: ASSSPSSPLTF
V gene: TRBV19; J gene: TRBJ1-1; CDR3 protein: ATTLLDGTEAF
V gene: TRBV2; J gene: TRBJ1-5; CDR3 protein: ASSQGAGQPQH
V gene: TRBV20-1; J gene: TRBJ2-1; CDR3 protein: SATGTSGRTHNEQF
V gene: TRBV5-1; J gene: TRBJ2-3; CDR3 protein: ASTNSGSTDTQY
V gene: TRBV5-1; J gene: TRBJ2-2; CDR3 protein: ASSLASSNTGELF
V gene: TRBV28; J gene: TRBJ1-2; CDR3 protein: ASTLLVRDYGYT
V gene: TRBV12-3/TRBV12-4; J gene: TRBJ1-4; CDR3 protein: ASSWAGMGEKLF
V gene: TRBV20-1; J gene: TRBJ2-2; CDR3 protein: SARDYLAGGTGELF
V gene: TRBV20-1; J gene: TRBJ2-2; CDR3 protein: SASHTNTGELF
V gene: TRBV28; J gene: TRBJ2-7; CDR3 protein: ATLTSGLYEQY
V gene: TRBV28; J gene: TRBJ1-3; CDR3 protein: ASSKFLEGTAGNTIY
V gene: TRBV9; J gene: TRBJ1-4; CDR3 protein: ASSLTTKSPKLF
V gene: TRBV12-3/TRBV12-4; J gene: TRBJ2-1; CDR3 protein: ASSPGLAGFRINEQF
V gene: TRBV4-3; J gene: TRBJ1-3; CDR3 protein: ASSQGLPVSSGNTIY
V gene: TRBV20-1; J gene: TRBJ1-1; CDR3 protein: SADRGGAPNTEAF